A selection of T cell receptor beta chains follows, all from one sample in a study of T cell clonotyping in hematopoietic cell transplantation. TCRdb's copy holds only in-frame clones and misses some; the assay was immunoSEQ multiplex PCR. In the table there are tens of thousands of clones, roughly 70% of which are singletons. Sequenced material: peripheral blood mononuclear cells, taken before stem cell transplant. All receptors come from a man between 45 and 60 years old with myelodysplastic syndrome. Some clones in this sample may be carry-over from other donors' samples. Each CDR3 is given with its conserved first and last residue. The D gene is left open where the match is weak. Only part of the rows carry a size: once, few, many, or a class if the clone is expanded.

J,D,V,size,DNA,CDR3
TRBJ1-2,-,TRBV6-1,-,TGTGCCAGCAGTGAAGCGCACGGAGCTAACTATGGCTACACCTTC,CASSEAHGANYGYTF
TRBJ1-3,TRBD1,TRBV6-5,-,TGTGCCAGCAGTTCTGGGACAGGGGCTGGAAACACCATATATTTT,CASSSGTGAGNTIYF
TRBJ1-1,TRBD1,TRBV29-1,once,TGCAGCGTTGAAGGACAGGGCCCGATGAACACTGAAGCTTTCTTT,CSVEGQGPMNTEAFF
TRBJ2-7,-,TRBV6-5,once,TGTGCCAGCGAAAGACTTAGTCCCTACGAGCAGTACTTC,CASERLSPYEQYF
TRBJ1-6,-,TRBV2,-,TGTGCCAGCAGAGTTACAGTGAATTCACCCCTCCACTTT,CASRVTVNSPLHF
TRBJ2-3,-,TRBV14,-,TGTGCCAGCAGCCGGGCGGATACGCAGTATTTT,CASSRADTQYF
TRBJ1-1,TRBD1,TRBV10-3,-,TGTGCCAGCCAGGACAGGGGGCAGGACACTGAAGCTTTCTTT,CASQDRGQDTEAFF
TRBJ1-6,-,TRBV19,-,TGTGCCAGTAGTGGACCTTGGGATTCACCCCTCCACTTT,CASSGPWDSPLHF
TRBJ1-1,-,TRBV20-1,few,TGCAGTGTGAGGAACACTGAAGCTTTCTTT,CSVRNTEAFF
TRBJ1-4,-,TRBV30,-,TGTGCCTGGAGTGCGGACAGAAATGAAAAACTGTTTTTT,CAWSADRNEKLFF
TRBJ1-2,-,TRBV4-3,-,TGCGCCAGCAGCCTAAACGGCGGGGCCGGCTACACCTTC,CASSLNGGAGYTF
TRBJ2-5,TRBD1,TRBV5-4,-,TGTGCCAGCAGCTCGAGGACAGGGCCGAGCGAGACCCAGTACTTC,CASSSRTGPSETQYF
TRBJ2-7,-,TRBV6-6,-,TGTGCCAGCAGTTACTCGGACCGCTCCTACGAGCAGTACTTC,CASSYSDRSYEQYF
TRBJ2-5,-,TRBV2,few,TGTGCCAGCAGTGAAGACAGGTTGATTTACTTC,CASSEDRLIYF
TRBJ2-3,-,TRBV27,-,TGTGCCAGCAGCGGGACGGCCTCTAGCACAGATACGCAGTATTTT,CASSGTASSTDTQYF
TRBJ2-5,-,TRBV25-1,-,TGTGCCAGCAGTGAACCAGGGGGGCGTAAGACCCAGTACTTC,CASSEPGGRKTQYF
TRBJ2-7,-,TRBV27,-,TGTGCCAGCAGTTTGGGCTCAACCTTGTACGAGCAGTACTTC,CASSLGSTLYEQYF
TRBJ2-6,-,TRBV2,-,TGTGCCAGCAGTGACCCAACGGGGGCCAACGTCCTGACTTTC,CASSDPTGANVLTF
TRBJ2-1,-,TRBV29-1,-,TGCAGCGTCCCGGACATTACCAATGAGCAGTTCTTC,CSVPDITNEQFF
TRBJ1-5,-,TRBV10-3,few,TGTGCCATCAGTGATAGCGGGGGCAATCAGCCCCAGCATTTT,CAISDSGGNQPQHF
TRBJ1-3,-,TRBV9,-,TGTGCCAGCAGGGAGGGGAACTCTGGAAACACCATATATTTT,CASREGNSGNTIYF
TRBJ2-1,TRBD2,TRBV30,-,TGTGCCTGGAAGGAGGCTAGCGGGAGCTACAATGAGCAGTTCTTC,CAWKEASGSYNEQFF
TRBJ1-2,-,TRBV30,-,TGTGCCTCCACCAGCAAAATAAACTATGGCTACACCTTC,CASTSKINYGYTF
TRBJ1-5,TRBD1,TRBV2,-,TGTGCCAGCAGGGACAGGGAAGCTGGGCAGCCCCAGCATTTT,CASRDREAGQPQHF
TRBJ1-4,-,TRBV2,-,TGTGCCAGCAGTATCCAGGCCGCAACTAATGAAAAACTGTTTTTT,CASSIQAATNEKLFF
TRBJ2-7,TRBD1,TRBV7-2,-,TGTGCCAGCAGCGTTGGGACAGGCCGCGAGCAGTACTTC,CASSVGTGREQYF
TRBJ1-2,-,TRBV28,-,TGTGCCAGCAGTTCTACCCCAGGGAACAACTATGGCTACACCTTC,CASSSTPGNNYGYTF
TRBJ2-5,TRBD2,TRBV7-9,-,TGTGCCAGCACCCCGGGGGGAGAGACCCAGTACTTC,CASTPGGETQYF
TRBJ1-2,-,TRBV6-5,few,TGTGCCAGCAGACCCGACAGTAACGCGGGTGGCTACACCTTC,CASRPDSNAGGYTF
TRBJ2-1,-,TRBV29-1,-,TGCAGCGCCACGAGCTTACAGGGTCGATTCCGGCATGAGCAGTTCTTC,CSATSLQGRFRHEQFF
TRBJ1-2,-,TRBV2,-,TGTGCCAGCTCCAGGAGCCAGGATGAGAATGGCTACACCTTC,CASSRSQDENGYTF
TRBJ2-2,-,TRBV7-6,-,TGTGCCAGCAGCTTAGAGACTAGAGGCACCGGGGAGCTGTTTTTT,CASSLETRGTGELFF
TRBJ1-1,-,TRBV25-1,-,TGTGCCAGCAGTGAAGGAAGGGGGTTGAACACTGAAGCTTTCTTT,CASSEGRGLNTEAFF
TRBJ2-7,-,TRBV28,-,TGTGCCAGCAGCCCAGGACAGAGACCCTACGAGCAGTACTTC,CASSPGQRPYEQYF
TRBJ1-1,-,TRBV7-2,-,TGTGCCAGCAGCCTGCCCAGAGGAGGGAGGAGGAACACTGAAGCTTTCTTT,CASSLPRGGRRNTEAFF
TRBJ2-1,-,TRBV5-1,-,TGCGCCAGCAGCTTGGGTCCCCTGTTGCGGGAGCAGTTCTTC,CASSLGPLLREQFF
TRBJ1-5,-,TRBV30,-,TGTGCCTGGAGTTCGAAGGGGAATCAGCCCCAGCATTTT,CAWSSKGNQPQHF
TRBJ2-7,-,TRBV9,-,TGTGCCAGCAGTCTGGAAGGGGAGCAGTACTTC,CASSLEGEQYF
TRBJ2-7,-,TRBV5-1,-,TGCGCCAGCAGCTTCACCATGGGGCCCTACGAGCAGTACTTC,CASSFTMGPYEQYF
TRBJ2-1,TRBD1,TRBV11-2,few,TGTGCCAGCAGCTCAAACCGGGACAGGGGAAGTGTGAATGAGCAGTTCTTC,CASSSNRDRGSVNEQFF
TRBJ2-4,-,TRBV20-1,-,TGCAGTGCTTCCCCCGGGGGTATTCAGTACTTC,CSASPGGIQYF